What follows is one T cell receptor (beta chain) and its context. The data stem from a study of shared T cell receptors in the human thymus. V was trimmed by 0 bases and J by 1 base, leaving 9 bases between them. CDR3 length: 16 amino acids. In germline, CDR1 is SGHVS, CDR2 FQNEAQ. Sequencing used immunoSEQ multiplex PCR; TCRdb keeps in-frame clones, though not all of them. The top ten hold 0.015% to 0.025% of the sample, which has more than 300,000 clones, around 93% seen once. Sequenced: thymocytes. The TCR was taken from a human donor. This chain uses TRBV7-8 with TRBJ2-2, with D hard to call. CDR3 coding DNA: TGTGCCAGCAGCTTAGCCTACAACTGGAACACCGGGGAGCTGTTTTTT. Protein: CASSLAYNWNTGELFF.